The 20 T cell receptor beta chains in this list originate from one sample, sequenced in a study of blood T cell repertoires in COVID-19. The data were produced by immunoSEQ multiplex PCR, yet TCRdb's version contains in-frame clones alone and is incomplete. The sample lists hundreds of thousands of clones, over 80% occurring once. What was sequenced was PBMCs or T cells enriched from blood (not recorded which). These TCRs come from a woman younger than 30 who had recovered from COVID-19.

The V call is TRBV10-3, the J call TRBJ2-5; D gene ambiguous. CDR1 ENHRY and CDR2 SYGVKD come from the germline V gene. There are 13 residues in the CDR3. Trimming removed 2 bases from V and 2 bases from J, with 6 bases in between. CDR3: CAISETAQETQYF. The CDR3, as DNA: TGTGCCATCAGTGAGACAGCTCAAGAGACCCAGTACTTC.

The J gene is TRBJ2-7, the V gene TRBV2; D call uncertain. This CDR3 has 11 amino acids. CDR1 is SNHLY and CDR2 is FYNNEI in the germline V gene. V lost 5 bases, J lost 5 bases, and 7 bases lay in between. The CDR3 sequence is CASSRADEQYF. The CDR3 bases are TGTGCCAGCAGTCGAGCCGACGAGCAGTACTTC.

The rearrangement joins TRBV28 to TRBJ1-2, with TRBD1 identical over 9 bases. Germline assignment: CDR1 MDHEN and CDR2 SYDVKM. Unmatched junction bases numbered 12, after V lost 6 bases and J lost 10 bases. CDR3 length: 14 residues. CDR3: CASSPGTGRRNYTF. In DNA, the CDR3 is TGTGCCAGCAGCCCCGGGACAGGGAGACGAAACTACACCTTC.

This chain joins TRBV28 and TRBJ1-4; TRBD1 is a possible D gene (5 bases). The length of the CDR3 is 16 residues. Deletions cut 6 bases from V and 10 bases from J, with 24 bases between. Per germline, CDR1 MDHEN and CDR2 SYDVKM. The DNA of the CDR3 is TGTGCCAGCAGGCGGGGCGGATTCGGGGAGGGTGGAAAACTGTTTTTT. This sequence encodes CASRRGGFGEGGKLFF.

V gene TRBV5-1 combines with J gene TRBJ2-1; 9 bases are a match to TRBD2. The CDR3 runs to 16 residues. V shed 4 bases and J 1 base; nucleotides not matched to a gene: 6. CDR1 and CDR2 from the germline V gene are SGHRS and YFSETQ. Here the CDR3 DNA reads TGCGCCAGCAGCATATTAGCGGGAGTATCCTACAATGAGCAGTTCTTC. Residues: CASSILAGVSYNEQFF.

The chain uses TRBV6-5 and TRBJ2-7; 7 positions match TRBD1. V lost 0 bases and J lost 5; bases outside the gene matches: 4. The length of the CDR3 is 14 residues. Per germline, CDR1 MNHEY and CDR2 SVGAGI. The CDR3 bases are TGTGCCAGCAGTTACTCGACAGGGATCAACGAGCAGTACTTC. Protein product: CASSYSTGINEQYF.

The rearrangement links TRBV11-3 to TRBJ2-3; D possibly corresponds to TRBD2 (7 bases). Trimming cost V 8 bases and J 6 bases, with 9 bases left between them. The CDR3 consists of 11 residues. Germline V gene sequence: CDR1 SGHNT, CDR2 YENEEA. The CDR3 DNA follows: TGTGCCAGCGCGGGGGCGGATACGCAGTATTTT. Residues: CASAGADTQYF.

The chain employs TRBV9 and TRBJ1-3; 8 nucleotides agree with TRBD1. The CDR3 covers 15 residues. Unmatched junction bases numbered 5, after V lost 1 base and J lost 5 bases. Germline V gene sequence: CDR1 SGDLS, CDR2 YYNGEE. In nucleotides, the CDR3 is TGTGCCAGCAGCGTATCCGGACAGGGCCGAAACACCATATATTTT. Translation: CASSVSGQGRNTIYF.

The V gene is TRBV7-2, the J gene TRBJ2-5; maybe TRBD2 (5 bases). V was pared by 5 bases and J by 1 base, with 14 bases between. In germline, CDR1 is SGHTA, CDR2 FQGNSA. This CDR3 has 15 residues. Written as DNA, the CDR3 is TGTGCCAGCAGCCCCGCTAGAGCGGTCCAAGAGACCCAGTACTTC. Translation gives CASSPARAVQETQYF.

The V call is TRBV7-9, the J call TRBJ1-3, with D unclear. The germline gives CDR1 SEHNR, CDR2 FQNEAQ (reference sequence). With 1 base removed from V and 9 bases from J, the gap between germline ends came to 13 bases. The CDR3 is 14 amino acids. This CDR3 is CASSLGAGWGTIYF. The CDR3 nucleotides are TGTGCCAGCAGCTTAGGCGCGGGCTGGGGCACCATATATTTT. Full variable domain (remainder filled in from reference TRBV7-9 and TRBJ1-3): DTGVSQNPRHKITKRGQNVTFRCDPISEHNRLYWYRQTLGQGPEFLTYFQNEAQLEKSRLLSDRFSAERPKGSFSTLEIQRTEQGDSAMYLCASSLGAGWGTIYFGEGSWLTVV.

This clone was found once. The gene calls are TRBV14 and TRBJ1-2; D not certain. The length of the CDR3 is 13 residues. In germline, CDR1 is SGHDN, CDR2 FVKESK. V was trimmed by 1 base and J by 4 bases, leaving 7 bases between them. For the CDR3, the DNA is TGTGCCAGCAGCCAAGTTATAGCCTATGGCTACACCTTC. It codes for CASSQVIAYGYTF.

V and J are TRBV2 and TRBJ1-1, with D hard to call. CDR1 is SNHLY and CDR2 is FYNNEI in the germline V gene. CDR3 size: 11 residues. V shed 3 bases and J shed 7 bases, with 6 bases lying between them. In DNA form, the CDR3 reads TGTGCCAGCAGTGAGGCTAGTGAAGCTTTCTTT. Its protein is CASSEASEAFF.

The CDR3 is CASTTTGDTEAFF. For the CDR3, the DNA is TGTGCCAGCACGACCACTGGAGACACTGAAGCTTTCTTT. The rearrangement links TRBV12-3 or TRBV12-4 to TRBJ1-1; D is unclear. The CDR3 is 13 residues long. V was shortened by 7 bases and J by 3 bases, with 12 bases between the two germline ends.

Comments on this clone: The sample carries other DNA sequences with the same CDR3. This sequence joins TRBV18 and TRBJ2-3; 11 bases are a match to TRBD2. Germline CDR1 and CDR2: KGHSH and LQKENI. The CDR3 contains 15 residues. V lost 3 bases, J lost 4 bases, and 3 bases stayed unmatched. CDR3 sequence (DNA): TGTGCCAGCTCACCCCTAGCGGGGGGAGCAGATACGCAGTATTTT. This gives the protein CASSPLAGGADTQYF.

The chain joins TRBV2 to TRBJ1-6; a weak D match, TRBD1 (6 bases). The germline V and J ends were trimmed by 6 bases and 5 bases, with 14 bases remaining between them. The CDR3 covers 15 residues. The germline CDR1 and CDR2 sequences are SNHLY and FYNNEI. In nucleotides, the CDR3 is TGTGCCAGCAGATTCAGACAGGCAGATAATTCACCCCTCCACTTT. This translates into CASRFRQADNSPLHF.

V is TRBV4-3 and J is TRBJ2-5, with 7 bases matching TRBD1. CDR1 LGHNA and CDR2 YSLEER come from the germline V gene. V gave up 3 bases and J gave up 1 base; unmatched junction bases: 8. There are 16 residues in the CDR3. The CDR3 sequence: CASSQDGQAFQETQYF. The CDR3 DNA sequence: TGCGCCAGCAGCCAGGACGGACAGGCATTCCAAGAGACCCAGTACTTC.

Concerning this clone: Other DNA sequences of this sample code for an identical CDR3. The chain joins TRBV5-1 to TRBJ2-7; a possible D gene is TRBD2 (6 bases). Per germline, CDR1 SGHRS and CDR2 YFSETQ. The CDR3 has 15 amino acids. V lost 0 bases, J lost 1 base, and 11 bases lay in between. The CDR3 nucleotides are TGCGCCAGCAGCTTGGTTTCCGGGAGTTCCTACGAGCAGTACTTC. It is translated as CASSLVSGSSYEQYF.

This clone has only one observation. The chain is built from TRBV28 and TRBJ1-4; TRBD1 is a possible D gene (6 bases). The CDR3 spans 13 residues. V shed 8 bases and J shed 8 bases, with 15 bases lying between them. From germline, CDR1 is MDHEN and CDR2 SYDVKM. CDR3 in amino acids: CASQTGGREKLFF. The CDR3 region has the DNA TGTGCCAGCCAGACAGGAGGACGGGAAAAACTGTTTTTT. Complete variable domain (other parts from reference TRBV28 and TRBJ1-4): DVKVTQSSRYLVKRTGEKVFLECVQDMDHENMFWYRQDPGLGLRLIYFSYDVKMKEKGDIPEGYSVSREKKERFSLILESASTNQTSMYLCASQTGGREKLFFGSGTQLSVL.

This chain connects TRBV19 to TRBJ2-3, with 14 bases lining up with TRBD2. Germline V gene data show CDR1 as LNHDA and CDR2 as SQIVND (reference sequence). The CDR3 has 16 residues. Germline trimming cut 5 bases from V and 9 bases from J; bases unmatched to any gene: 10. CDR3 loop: CASSWTSGGSFRTQYF. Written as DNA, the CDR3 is TGTGCCAGTAGTTGGACTAGCGGGGGGTCTTTTCGAACGCAGTATTTT.

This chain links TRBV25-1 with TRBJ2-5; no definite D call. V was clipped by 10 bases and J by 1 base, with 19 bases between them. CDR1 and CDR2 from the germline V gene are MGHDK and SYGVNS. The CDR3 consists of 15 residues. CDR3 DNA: TGTGCCACCAATCCCGGGTTAATCAGCCAAGAGACCCAGTACTTC. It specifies CATNPGLISQETQYF.